These 20 T cell receptor beta chains came from one sample sequenced in a study of blood T cell repertoires in COVID-19. The data were produced by immunoSEQ multiplex PCR, yet TCRdb's version contains in-frame clones alone and is incomplete. Here the sample spans fewer than 150,000 clones, more than 85% being singletons. The sample consisted of peripheral blood. Every receptor here comes from a human donor in a cohort sampled during active COVID-19.

CDR3 loop: CASSRRDLRPDTDTQYF. The CDR3 DNA follows: TGTGCCAGCAGCCGCCGGGATTTAAGGCCCGACACAGATACGCAGTATTTT. J is TRBJ2-3 and V is TRBV14, with TRBD2 as a possible D gene (5 bases). Per the germline V gene, CDR1 is SGHDN and CDR2 is FVKESK. The V and J ends lost 4 bases and 2 bases respectively, with 19 bases between them. The CDR3 totals 17 residues.

The chain has TRBV6-6 and TRBJ2-3; perhaps TRBD2 as D (6 bases). This CDR3 contains 16 residues. V lost 7 bases and J lost 2, with 19 bases in between. CDR1 and CDR2 (germline): MNHNY, SVGAGI (reference sequence). The CDR3 loop is CASNGRSGVTTDTQYF. The CDR3 DNA follows: TGTGCCAGCAACGGAAGATCGGGGGTAACCACAGATACGCAGTATTTT.

This chain connects TRBV27 to TRBJ2-3; 10 nucleotides agree with TRBD1. The CDR3 has 14 amino acids. Per germline, CDR1 MNHEY and CDR2 SMNVEV (reference sequence). V shed 10 bases and J 3 bases; nucleotides not matched to a gene: 7. The CDR3 reads CATSDRGVTDTQYF. In nucleotides, the CDR3 is TGTGCCACTTCGGACAGGGGGGTAACAGATACGCAGTATTTT.

This chain uses TRBV29-1 with TRBJ2-3, with 8 bases that match TRBD1. The trim removed 7 bases at V and 7 bases at J, leaving 10 bases unmatched. In germline, CDR1 is SQVTM, CDR2 ANQGSEA. The CDR3 loop spans 13 amino acids. CDR3 protein: CSAMTGVENTQYF. The CDR3 DNA sequence: TGCAGCGCTATGACAGGGGTCGAGAATACGCAGTATTTT.

The rearrangement links TRBV7-8 to TRBJ1-5, with D unclear. CDR1 is SGHVS and CDR2 is FQNEAQ in the germline V gene. CDR3 length equals 16 residues. Trimming cost V 5 bases and J 3 bases, with 17 bases left between them. In nucleotides, the CDR3 is TGTGCCAGCAGCCGGGGAGTTGGGTTTCTCAATCAGCCCCAGCATTTT. It codes for CASSRGVGFLNQPQHF.

The V gene is TRBV18, the J gene TRBJ1-4; unclear D gene. The CDR3 runs to 14 residues. CDR1 and CDR2 from the germline V gene are KGHSH and LQKENI. The V gene lost 3 bases and the J gene lost 7 bases, with 12 bases spanning the gap. DNA of the CDR3: TGTGCCAGCTCACCGTTGGAGCAGAGTGAAAAACTGTTTTTT. Amino acids: CASSPLEQSEKLFF.

The chain links TRBV27 to TRBJ2-1; D is ambiguous. Germline CDR1 reads MNHEY; CDR2 reads SMNVEV (reference sequence). With 1 base removed from V and 7 bases from J, the gap between germline ends came to 11 bases. The CDR3 covers 14 residues. In DNA form, the CDR3 reads TGTGCCAGCAGTTTATACGAGAAACGTAATGAGCAGTTCTTC. Translation: CASSLYEKRNEQFF.

This chain uses TRBV2 with TRBJ1-2; TRBD1 agrees at 9 bases. Germline V lookup: CDR1 SNHLY, CDR2 FYNNEI. This CDR3 has 13 residues. The V segment lost 4 bases and the J segment 7 bases; nucleotides outside the gene matches: 4. The CDR3 coding sequence is TGTGCCAGCAGTGTCGGGACAGGGCTTGGCTACACCTTC. Amino acids: CASSVGTGLGYTF.

V gene TRBV5-1 combines with J gene TRBJ2-1, with 14 bases fitting TRBD2. The CDR3 contains 16 residues. CDR1 is SGHRS and CDR2 is YFSETQ in the germline V gene. The trim removed 4 bases at V and 6 bases at J, leaving 6 bases unmatched. The CDR3 nucleotides read TGCGCCAGCAGCGAGGGACTAGCGGGAGTAACCAATGAGCAGTTCTTC. Protein: CASSEGLAGVTNEQFF.

The sample holds many counts of this clone. V usage is TRBV5-6 and J usage is TRBJ2-7, with 7 bases aligning to TRBD1. Germline CDR1 reads SGHDT; CDR2 reads YYEEEE. The trim removed 2 bases at V and 2 bases at J, leaving 1 base unmatched. This CDR3 contains 13 residues. The CDR3 is CASSLQGPYEQYF. The DNA for the CDR3 is TGTGCCAGCAGCTTACAGGGGCCCTACGAGCAGTACTTC.

This clone occurred a few times. This rearrangement joins TRBV9 to TRBJ2-3; tentative D call: TRBD2 (6 bases). Trimming took 4 bases from V and 0 from J, leaving 18 bases between them. Germline V gene sequence: CDR1 SGDLS, CDR2 YYNGEE. This CDR3 is built from 17 residues. This chain's CDR3 is CASSSSPGLDSTDTQYF. As DNA, the CDR3 is TGTGCCAGCAGCTCCTCCCCGGGACTCGATAGCACAGATACGCAGTATTTT.

The chain has TRBV28 and TRBJ2-1; 12 bases fit TRBD2. The length of the CDR3 is 12 residues. Germline CDR1 is MDHEN and CDR2 is SYDVKM. J gave up 15 bases and V 2 bases, and 2 bases lay outside the gene matches. The CDR3 DNA reads TGTGCCAGCAGTTTAACTAGCGGGGGGTGGTTCTTC. As protein: CASSLTSGGWFF. The full variable domain, its missing parts supplied by reference TRBV28 and TRBJ2-1, is DVKVTQSSRYLVKRTGEKVFLECVQDMDHENMFWYRQDPGLGLRLIYFSYDVKMKEKGDIPEGYSVSREKKERFSLILESASTNQTSMYLCASSLTSGGWFFGPGTRLTVL.

V usage is TRBV7-2 and J usage is TRBJ2-7; 7 bases align to TRBD1. The J segment lost 2 bases and the V segment lost 6 bases, leaving 13 bases of the junction unmatched. CDR3 size: 16 residues. Per germline, CDR1 SGHTA and CDR2 FQGNSA. For the CDR3, the DNA is TGTGCCAGCAGACAAAACAGGGGACCGTCAACCTACGAGCAGTACTTC. Amino acids: CASRQNRGPSTYEQYF.

V is TRBV6-1 and J is TRBJ1-1; 7 nucleotides align to TRBD1. The CDR3 spans 14 residues. The J segment lost 6 bases and the V segment lost 1 base, leaving 5 bases of the junction unmatched. Germline CDR1 MNHNS, CDR2 SASEGT. CDR3 in amino acids: CASSEDVRGPEAFF. The CDR3 DNA sequence: TGTGCCAGCAGTGAAGATGTAAGGGGGCCTGAAGCTTTCTTT.

The chain recombines TRBV21-1 with TRBJ2-1; TRBD2 reflects the table's D call only, with no check against the DNA. TRBV21-1 is a recognized pseudogene. The CDR3 runs 16 residues. The CDR3 loop is CASSKAASGNVNEQFF. The DNA for the CDR3 is TGTGCCAGCAGCAAAGCGGCTAGCGGGAACGTCAATGAGCAGTTCTTC.

The rearrangement uses TRBV19 and TRBJ2-1, with 9 bases lining up with TRBD2. The CDR3 totals 15 residues. J gave up 1 base and V 5 bases, and 3 bases lay outside the gene matches. Germline-derived CDR1 and CDR2 are LNHDA and SQIVND (reference sequence). The CDR3 DNA follows: TGTGCCAGTAGTGAGACTAGCGGATCCTACAATGAGCAGTTCTTC. It is translated as CASSETSGSYNEQFF.

In this sample, this clone turned up a few times. This chain connects TRBV5-1 to TRBJ2-3, with D possibly TRBD1 on 5 matching bases. This CDR3 is built from 15 residues. The V gene lost 1 base and the J gene lost 2 bases, with 11 bases spanning the gap. Germline CDR1 is SGHRS and CDR2 is YFSETQ. The CDR3 here is CASSLFGRATDTQYF. The CDR3 nucleotides are TGCGCCAGCAGCTTGTTTGGCAGGGCCACAGATACGCAGTATTTT.

This rearrangement joins TRBV28 to TRBJ1-3; 9 bases line up with TRBD1. Germline V lookup: CDR1 MDHEN, CDR2 SYDVKM. The CDR3 sequence is 17 residues long. With 6 bases clipped from V and 0 bases from J, the junction kept 9 bases outside the gene matches. CDR3 region: CASSQGQGTNSGNTIYF. In DNA, the CDR3 is TGTGCCAGCAGCCAAGGACAGGGGACCAACTCTGGAAACACCATATATTTT.

This chain links TRBV6-7 with TRBJ1-1, with D possibly matching TRBD1 (6 bases). TRBV6-7 is placed among ORFs of uncertain function. The CDR3 has 13 amino acids. Trimming cost V 7 bases and J 4 bases, with 13 bases left between them. The CDR3 DNA reads TGTGCCAGCAAGGGGGGGCTTGGCACTGAAGCTTTCTTT. It specifies CASKGGLGTEAFF.

CDR3 DNA: TGTGCCAGCAGCTTGACAAGGTTCTCCTATAATTCACCCCTCCACTTT. Its protein product is CASSLTRFSYNSPLHF. This chain connects TRBV7-9 to TRBJ1-6; no clear D. The germline CDR1 and CDR2 sequences are SEHNR and FQNEAQ (reference sequence). The CDR3 is 16 amino acids. V was cut by 3 bases and J by 0 bases, with 9 bases left in between.